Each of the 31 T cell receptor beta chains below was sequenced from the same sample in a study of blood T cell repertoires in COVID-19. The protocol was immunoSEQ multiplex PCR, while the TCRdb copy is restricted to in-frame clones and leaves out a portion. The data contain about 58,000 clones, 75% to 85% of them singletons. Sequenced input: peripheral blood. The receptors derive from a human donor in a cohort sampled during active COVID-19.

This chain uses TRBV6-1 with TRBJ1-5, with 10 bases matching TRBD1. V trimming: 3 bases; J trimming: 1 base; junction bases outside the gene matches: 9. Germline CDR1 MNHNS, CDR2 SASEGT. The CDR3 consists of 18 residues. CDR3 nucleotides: TGTGCCAGCAGTGATCCACGACAGGGGGCGCGAAGCAATCAGCCCCAGCATTTT. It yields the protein CASSDPRQGARSNQPQHF.

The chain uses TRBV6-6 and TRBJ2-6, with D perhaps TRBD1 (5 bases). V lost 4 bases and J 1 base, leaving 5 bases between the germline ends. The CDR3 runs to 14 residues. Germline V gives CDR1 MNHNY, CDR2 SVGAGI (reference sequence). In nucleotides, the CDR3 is TGTGCCAGCAGTTCAGGGTCTGGGGCCAACGTCCTGACTTTC. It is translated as CASSSGSGANVLTF.

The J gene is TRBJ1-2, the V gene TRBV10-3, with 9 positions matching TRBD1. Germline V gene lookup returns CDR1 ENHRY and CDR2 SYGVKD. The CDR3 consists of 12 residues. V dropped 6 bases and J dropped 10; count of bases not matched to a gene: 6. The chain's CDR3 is CAIRPGQGNYTF. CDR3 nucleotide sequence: TGTGCCATCAGGCCGGGACAGGGCAACTACACCTTC.

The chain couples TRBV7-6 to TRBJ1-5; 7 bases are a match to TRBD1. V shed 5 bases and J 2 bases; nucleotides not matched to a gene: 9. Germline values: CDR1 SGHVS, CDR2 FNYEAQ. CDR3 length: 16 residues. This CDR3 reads CASSTEGGAGNQPQHF. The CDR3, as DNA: TGTGCCAGCAGCACAGAAGGGGGCGCGGGCAATCAGCCCCAGCATTTT. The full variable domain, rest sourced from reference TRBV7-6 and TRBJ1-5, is GAGVSQSPRYKVTKRGQDVALRCDPISGHVSLYWYRQALGQGPEFLTYFNYEAQQDKSGLPNDRFSAERPEGSISTLTIQRTEQRDSAMYRCASSTEGGAGNQPQHFGDGTRLSIL.

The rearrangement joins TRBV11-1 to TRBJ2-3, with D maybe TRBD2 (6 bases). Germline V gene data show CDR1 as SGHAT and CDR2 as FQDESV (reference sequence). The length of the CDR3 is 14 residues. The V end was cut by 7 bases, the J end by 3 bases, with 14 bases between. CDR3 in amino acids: CASMAWGRTDTQYF. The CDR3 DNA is TGTGCCAGCATGGCGTGGGGGAGGACAGATACGCAGTATTTT.

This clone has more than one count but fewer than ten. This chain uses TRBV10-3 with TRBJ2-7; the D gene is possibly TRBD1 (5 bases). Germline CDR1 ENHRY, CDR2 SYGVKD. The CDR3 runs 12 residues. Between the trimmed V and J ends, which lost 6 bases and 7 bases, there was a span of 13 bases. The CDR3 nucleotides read TGTGCCATCAGGGAAAAGACAGAGGAGCAGTACTTC. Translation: CAIREKTEEQYF.

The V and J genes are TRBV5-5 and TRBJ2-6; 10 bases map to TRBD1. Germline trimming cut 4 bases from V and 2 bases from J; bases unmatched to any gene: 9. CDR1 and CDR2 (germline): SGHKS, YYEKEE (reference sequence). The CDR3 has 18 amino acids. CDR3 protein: CASSQDPGQGPGANVLTF. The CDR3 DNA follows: TGTGCCAGCAGCCAAGACCCGGGACAGGGGCCTGGGGCCAACGTCCTGACTTTC. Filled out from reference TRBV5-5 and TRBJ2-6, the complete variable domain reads DAGVTQSPTHLIKTRGQQVTLRCSPISGHKSVSWYQQVLGQGPQFIFQYYEKEERGRGNFPDRFSARQFPNYSSELNVNALLLGDSALYLCASSQDPGQGPGANVLTFGAGSRLTVL.

The CDR3: CASHRLGQEAFF. The CDR3 DNA reads TGTGCCAGCCACCGGTTGGGCCAAGAAGCTTTCTTT. V usage is TRBV6-5 and J usage is TRBJ1-1; D gene ambiguous. V was pared by 8 bases and J by 8 bases, with 15 bases between. CDR3 length: 12 residues. Germline-derived CDR1 and CDR2 are MNHEY and SVGAGI.

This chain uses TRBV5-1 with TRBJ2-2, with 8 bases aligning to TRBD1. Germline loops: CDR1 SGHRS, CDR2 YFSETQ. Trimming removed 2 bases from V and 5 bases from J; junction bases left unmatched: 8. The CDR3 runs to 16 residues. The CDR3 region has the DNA TGCGCCAGCAGCTTAGGGGGACAGGTCGCGACCGGGGAGCTGTTTTTT. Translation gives CASSLGGQVATGELFF.

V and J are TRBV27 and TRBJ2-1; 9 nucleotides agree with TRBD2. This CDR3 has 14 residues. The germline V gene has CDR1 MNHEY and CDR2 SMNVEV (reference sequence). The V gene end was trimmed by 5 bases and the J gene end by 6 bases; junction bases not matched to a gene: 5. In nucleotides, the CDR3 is TGTGCCAGCAGTCTCGGGACTAGCCGCAATGAGCAGTTCTTC. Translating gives CASSLGTSRNEQFF.

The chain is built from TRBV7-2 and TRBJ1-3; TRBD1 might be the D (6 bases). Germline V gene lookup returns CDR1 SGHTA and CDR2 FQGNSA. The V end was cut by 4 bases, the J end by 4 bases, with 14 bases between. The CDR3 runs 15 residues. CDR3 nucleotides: TGTGCCAGCAGCTCCACTACAGGGTCCGGAAACACCATATATTTT. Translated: CASSSTTGSGNTIYF.

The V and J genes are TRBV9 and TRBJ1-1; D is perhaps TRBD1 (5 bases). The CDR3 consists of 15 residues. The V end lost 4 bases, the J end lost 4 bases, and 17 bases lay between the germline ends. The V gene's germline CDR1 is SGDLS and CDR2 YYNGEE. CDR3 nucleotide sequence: TGTGCCAGCAGCCCCCCCCCGGGGGTGCGCACTGAAGCTTTCTTT. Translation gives CASSPPPGVRTEAFF.

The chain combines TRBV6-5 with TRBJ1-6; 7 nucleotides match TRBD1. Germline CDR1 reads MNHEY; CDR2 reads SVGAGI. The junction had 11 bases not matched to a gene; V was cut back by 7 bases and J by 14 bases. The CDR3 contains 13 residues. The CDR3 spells CASTRQGIRALHF. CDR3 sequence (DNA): TGTGCCAGCACCCGACAGGGTATTAGGGCCCTCCACTTT.

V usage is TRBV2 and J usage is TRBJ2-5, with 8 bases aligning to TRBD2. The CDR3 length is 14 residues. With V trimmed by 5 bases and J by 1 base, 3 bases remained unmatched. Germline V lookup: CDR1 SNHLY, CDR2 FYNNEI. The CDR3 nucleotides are TGTGCCAGCAGTCGGGGGGGGCCCCAAGAGACCCAGTACTTC. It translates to CASSRGGPQETQYF.

CDR3 sequence (DNA): TGCGCCAGCAGCCCAGGGGGTCAGGGAACCGGGGAGCTGTTTTTT. Amino acids: CASSPGGQGTGELFF. The chain is built from TRBV5-1 and TRBJ2-2, with 7 bases aligning to TRBD1. CDR3 length: 15 amino acids. The germline gives CDR1 SGHRS, CDR2 YFSETQ. The J segment lost 5 bases and the V segment lost 4 bases, leaving 8 bases of the junction unmatched.

The CDR3 nucleotides read TGTGCCCGCCCCCAGGCGCGGGGGAGGGAGGGGGGGAATGAGCAGTTCTTC. Protein sequence: CARPQARGREGGNEQFF. The chain employs TRBV27 and TRBJ2-1, with D possibly being TRBD2 (7 bases). CDR3 length: 17 amino acids. Trimming took 11 bases from V and 7 from J, leaving 30 bases between them. Germline CDR1 and CDR2: MNHEY and SMNVEV (reference sequence).

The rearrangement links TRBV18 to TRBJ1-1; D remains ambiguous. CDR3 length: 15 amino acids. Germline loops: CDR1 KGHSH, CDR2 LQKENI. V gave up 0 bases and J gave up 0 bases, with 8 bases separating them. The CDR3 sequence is CASSPPGGLNTEAFF. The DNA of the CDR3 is TGTGCCAGCTCACCACCGGGAGGGTTGAACACTGAAGCTTTCTTT.

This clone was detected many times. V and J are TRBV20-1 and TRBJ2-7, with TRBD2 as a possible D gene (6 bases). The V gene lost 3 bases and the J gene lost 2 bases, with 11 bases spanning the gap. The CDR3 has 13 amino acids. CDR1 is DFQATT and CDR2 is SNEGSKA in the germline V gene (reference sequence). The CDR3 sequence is CSASYGLTYEQYF. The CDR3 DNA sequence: TGCAGTGCTAGTTATGGACTAACCTACGAGCAGTACTTC.

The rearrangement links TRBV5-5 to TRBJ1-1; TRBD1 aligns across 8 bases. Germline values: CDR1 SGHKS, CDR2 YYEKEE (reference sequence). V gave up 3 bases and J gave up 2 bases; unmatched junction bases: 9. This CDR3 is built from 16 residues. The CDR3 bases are TGTGCCAGCAGCTCCTTGCCGGACAGGGCAAACACTGAAGCTTTCTTT. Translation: CASSSLPDRANTEAFF.

The CDR3 nucleotides read TGTGCCAGCAGTTTGAGGCACAACGAGCAGTACTTC. Protein: CASSLRHNEQYF. The V gene is TRBV28, the J gene TRBJ2-7; D uncertain. Germline values: CDR1 MDHEN, CDR2 SYDVKM. V dropped 3 bases and J dropped 5 bases, with 8 bases sitting between them. This CDR3 contains 12 residues.

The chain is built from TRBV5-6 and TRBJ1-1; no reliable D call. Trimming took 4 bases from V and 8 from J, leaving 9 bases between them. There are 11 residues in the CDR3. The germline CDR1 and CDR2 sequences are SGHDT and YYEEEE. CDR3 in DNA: TGTGCCAGCAGCACGTACTTCGAAGCTTTCTTT. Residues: CASSTYFEAFF.

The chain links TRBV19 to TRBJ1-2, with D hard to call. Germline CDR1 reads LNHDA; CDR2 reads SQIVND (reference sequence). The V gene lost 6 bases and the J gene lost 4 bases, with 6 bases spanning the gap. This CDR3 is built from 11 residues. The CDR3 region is CASSFSYGYTF. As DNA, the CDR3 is TGTGCCAGTAGCTTCTCCTATGGCTACACCTTC. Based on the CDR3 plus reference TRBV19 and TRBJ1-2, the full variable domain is DGGITQSPKYLFRKEGQNVTLSCEQNLNHDAMYWYRQDPGQGLRLIYYSQIVNDFQKGDIAEGYSVSREKKESFPLTVTSAQKNPTAFYLCASSFSYGYTFGSGTRLTVV.

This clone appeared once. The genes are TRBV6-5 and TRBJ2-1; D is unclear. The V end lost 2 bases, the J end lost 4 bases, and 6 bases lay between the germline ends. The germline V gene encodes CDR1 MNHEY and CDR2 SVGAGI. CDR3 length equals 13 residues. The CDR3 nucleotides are TGTGCCAGCAGTTACCGAGCGTACAATGAGCAGTTCTTC. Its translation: CASSYRAYNEQFF.

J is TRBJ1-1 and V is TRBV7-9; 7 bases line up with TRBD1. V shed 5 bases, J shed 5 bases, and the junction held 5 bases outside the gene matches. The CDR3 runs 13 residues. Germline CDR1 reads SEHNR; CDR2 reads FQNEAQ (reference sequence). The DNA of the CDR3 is TGTGCCAGCAGCCCAGGGGGGTTAACTGAAGCTTTCTTT. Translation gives CASSPGGLTEAFF. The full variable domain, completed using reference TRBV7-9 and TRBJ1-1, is DTGVSQNPRHKITKRGQNVTFRCDPISEHNRLYWYRQTLGQGPEFLTYFQNEAQLEKSRLLSDRFSAERPKGSFSTLEIQRTEQGDSAMYLCASSPGGLTEAFFGQGTRLTVV.

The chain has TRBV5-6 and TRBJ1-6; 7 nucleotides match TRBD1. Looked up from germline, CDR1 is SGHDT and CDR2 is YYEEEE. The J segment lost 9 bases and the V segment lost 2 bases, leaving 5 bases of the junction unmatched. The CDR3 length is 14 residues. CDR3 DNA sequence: TGTGCCAGCAGCTTTGGACAGGCAGGTTCACCCCTCCACTTT. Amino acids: CASSFGQAGSPLHF.

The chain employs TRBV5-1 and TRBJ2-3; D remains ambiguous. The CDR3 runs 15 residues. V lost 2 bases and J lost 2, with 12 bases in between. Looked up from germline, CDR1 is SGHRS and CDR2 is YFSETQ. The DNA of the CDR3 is TGCGCCAGCAGCTTCGGAGACTCCCCCACAGATACGCAGTATTTT. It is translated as CASSFGDSPTDTQYF.

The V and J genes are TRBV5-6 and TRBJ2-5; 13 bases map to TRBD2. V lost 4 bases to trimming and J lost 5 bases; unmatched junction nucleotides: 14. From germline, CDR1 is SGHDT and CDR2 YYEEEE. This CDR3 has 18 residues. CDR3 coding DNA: TGTGCCAGCAGCAGAGGACTAGCGGGGGCCATCATTGGGGAGACCCAGTACTTC. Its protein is CASSRGLAGAIIGETQYF.

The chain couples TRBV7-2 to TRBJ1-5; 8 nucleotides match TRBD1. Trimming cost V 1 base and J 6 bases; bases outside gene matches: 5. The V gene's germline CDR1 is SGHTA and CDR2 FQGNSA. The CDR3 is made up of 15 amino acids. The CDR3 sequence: CASSLVARGPQPQHF. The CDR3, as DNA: TGTGCCAGCAGCTTAGTTGCCAGGGGGCCTCAGCCCCAGCATTTT.

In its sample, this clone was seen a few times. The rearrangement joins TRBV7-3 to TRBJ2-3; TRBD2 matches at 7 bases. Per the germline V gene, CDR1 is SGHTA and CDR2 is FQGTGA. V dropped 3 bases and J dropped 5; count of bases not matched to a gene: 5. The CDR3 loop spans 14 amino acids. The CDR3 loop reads CASSFRTGGDTQYF. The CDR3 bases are TGTGCCAGCAGCTTCAGAACGGGGGGAGATACGCAGTATTTT. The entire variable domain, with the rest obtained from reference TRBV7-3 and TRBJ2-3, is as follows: GAGVSQTPSNKVTEKGKYVELRCDPISGHTALYWYRQSLGQGPEFLIYFQGTGAADDSGLPNDRFFAVRPEGSVSTLKIQRTERGDSAVYLCASSFRTGGDTQYFGPGTRLTVL.

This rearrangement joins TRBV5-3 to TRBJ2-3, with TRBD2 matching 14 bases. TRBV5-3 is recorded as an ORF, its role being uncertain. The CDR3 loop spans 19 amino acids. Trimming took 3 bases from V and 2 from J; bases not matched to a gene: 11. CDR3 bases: TGTGCCAGAAGCTATAGACCGGGACTAGCGGGAGAGACCACAGATACGCAGTATTTT. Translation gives CARSYRPGLAGETTDTQYF.

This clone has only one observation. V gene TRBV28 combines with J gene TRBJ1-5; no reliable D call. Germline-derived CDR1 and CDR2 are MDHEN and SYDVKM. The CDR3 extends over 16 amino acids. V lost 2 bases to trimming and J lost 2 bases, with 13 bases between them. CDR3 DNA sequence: TGTGCCAGCAGTTTACTACAGACCCAAGGCAATCAGCCCCAGCATTTT. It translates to CASSLLQTQGNQPQHF.